These 26 T cell receptor beta chains were sequenced from one sample in a study of OX40 agonist ivuxolimab in advanced cancers. This table comes from immunoSEQ multiplex PCR, and its TCRdb copy is limited to in-frame clones, with some not included. The sample lists approximately 74,000 clones, around four fifths occurring once. This specimen consisted of CD4+ or CD8+ T cells sorted from blood, obtained in a trial of the OX40 agonist ivuxolimab. The receptors stem from an adult with an advanced solid tumor such as melanoma, head and neck, liver or kidney cancer.

The rearrangement links TRBV12-2 to TRBJ2-7; TRBD2 is the table's D call and was not checked against the DNA. TRBV12-2 is classified as a pseudogene. The CDR3 sequence is 16 residues long. As DNA, the CDR3 is TGTGCAAGTCGCTCGGGACTAGCGGGTGGCAACGGGGAGCAGTACTTC. Protein: CASRSGLAGGNGEQYF.

This clone was recorded only once. The J gene is TRBJ1-1, the V gene TRBV6-6; tentatively, D is TRBD1 (6 bases). Germline assignment: CDR1 MNHNY and CDR2 SVGAGI (reference sequence). V was pared by 0 bases and J by 6 bases, with 17 bases between. CDR3 length: 16 amino acids. The CDR3 DNA follows: TGTGCCAGCAGTTACTCATTACAGGGTGGGTACGCTGAAGCTTTCTTT. Translation: CASSYSLQGGYAEAFF.

V gene TRBV28 combines with J gene TRBJ1-5, with D unclear. The germline V gene encodes CDR1 MDHEN and CDR2 SYDVKM. Trimming pared 10 bases from V and 2 bases from J, leaving 15 bases between. CDR3 length: 14 residues. The CDR3 sequence: CATLGGIRNQPQHF. CDR3 nucleotides: TGTGCCACCCTGGGTGGAATACGCAATCAGCCCCAGCATTTT.

Written as DNA, the CDR3 is TGTGCCAGCAGTATACAGAGGGGAAACACCATATATTTT. Its translation: CASSIQRGNTIYF. The chain uses TRBV2 and TRBJ1-3; D ambiguous. Trimming pared 5 bases from V and 4 bases from J, leaving 9 bases between. Germline CDR1 is SNHLY and CDR2 is FYNNEI. The CDR3 totals 13 residues.

This chain uses TRBV5-1 with TRBJ1-1; D gene ambiguous. The CDR3 is made up of 15 amino acids. Germline V gene lookup returns CDR1 SGHRS and CDR2 YFSETQ. The V end lost 1 base, the J end lost 4 bases, and 14 bases lay between the germline ends. In DNA, the CDR3 is TGCGCCAGCAGCTTGAGTGAGGGATCTGGCACTGAAGCTTTCTTT. This encodes CASSLSEGSGTEAFF.

This chain links TRBV30 with TRBJ2-7, with 9 positions matching TRBD1. Per the germline V gene, CDR1 is GTSNPN and CDR2 is SVGIG (reference sequence). The CDR3 consists of 14 residues. V lost 1 base to trimming and J lost 2 bases; unmatched junction nucleotides: 3. The CDR3 sequence is CAWSGGQGAYEQYF. CDR3 coding DNA: TGTGCCTGGAGTGGGGGACAGGGAGCCTACGAGCAGTACTTC.

The rearrangement uses TRBV27 and TRBJ2-2; TRBD2 matches at 12 bases. Germline V gene lookup returns CDR1 MNHEY and CDR2 SMNVEV (reference sequence). The CDR3 loop spans 16 amino acids. The ends lost 8 bases at V and 6 bases at J; junction bases unmatched: 10. The CDR3 nucleotides are TGTGCCAGCGGGCTAGCGGGGGGGCAGGTTGCCGGGGAGCTGTTTTTT. It is translated as CASGLAGGQVAGELFF.

This chain links TRBV11-2 with TRBJ2-7; 8 bases are a match to TRBD2. Germline assignment: CDR1 SGHAT and CDR2 FQNNGV. Unmatched junction bases numbered 6, after V lost 0 bases and J lost 5 bases. The CDR3 extends over 15 amino acids. This CDR3 is CASSLDSLAGNEQYF. Written as DNA, the CDR3 is TGTGCCAGCAGCTTAGATTCGCTAGCGGGCAACGAGCAGTACTTC.

The chain carries TRBV4-2 and TRBJ2-1, with 10 bases lining up with TRBD2. V lost 1 base, J lost 7 bases, and 7 bases stayed unmatched. The CDR3 totals 16 residues. The germline V gene has CDR1 LGHNA and CDR2 YNFKEQ. CDR3 in amino acids: CASSQAASGSWNEQFF. CDR3 in DNA: TGTGCCAGCAGCCAAGCGGCTAGCGGGAGTTGGAATGAGCAGTTCTTC.

This rearrangement joins TRBV2 to TRBJ2-1, with 10 bases lining up with TRBD2. The V gene's germline CDR1 is SNHLY and CDR2 FYNNEI. The CDR3 consists of 15 residues. The junction had 2 bases not matched to a gene; V was cut back by 4 bases and J by 2 bases. The CDR3 spells CASSGLAGAYNEQFF. DNA of the CDR3: TGTGCCAGCAGTGGGCTAGCGGGGGCCTACAATGAGCAGTTCTTC.

V and J are TRBV5-6 and TRBJ1-2, with no clear D. Germline CDR1 reads SGHDT; CDR2 reads YYEEEE. This CDR3 has 13 residues. Trimming shortened V by 0 bases and J by 4 bases, and 7 bases separated the two germline ends. This chain's CDR3 is CASSLGQVYGYTF. As DNA, the CDR3 is TGTGCCAGCAGCTTGGGACAAGTCTATGGCTACACCTTC. Variable domain in full (rest from reference TRBV5-6 and TRBJ1-2): DAGVTQSPTHLIKTRGQQVTLRCSPKSGHDTVSWYQQALGQGPQFIFQYYEEEERQRGNFPDRFSGHQFPNYSSELNVNALLLGDSALYLCASSLGQVYGYTFGSGTRLTVV.

This chain joins TRBV28 and TRBJ1-5, with 11 bases lining up with TRBD1. CDR3 length equals 15 residues. The V gene's germline CDR1 is MDHEN and CDR2 SYDVKM. J lost 4 bases, V lost 2 bases, and 1 base had no gene match. The CDR3 reads CASSLGTGGNQPQHF. CDR3 DNA sequence: TGTGCCAGCAGTTTAGGGACAGGGGGAAATCAGCCCCAGCATTTT.

The chain uses TRBV30 and TRBJ1-5; D perhaps matches TRBD1 (6 bases). CDR1 is GTSNPN and CDR2 is SVGIG in the germline V gene (reference sequence). Trimming cost V 3 bases and J 0 bases, with 18 bases left between them. This CDR3 is built from 17 residues. The CDR3 DNA reads as TGTGCCTGGAGCCAGGGGAAAGGGTCGAATAGCAATCAGCCCCAGCATTTT. The encoded protein is CAWSQGKGSNSNQPQHF.

The chain's CDR3 is CASSIERGPRSPLHF. DNA of the CDR3: TGTGCCAGTAGTATTGAGCGGGGCCCTCGGTCACCCCTCCACTTT. This chain links TRBV19 with TRBJ1-6, with a weak D call TRBD1 (5 bases). V lost 3 bases and J 10 bases, leaving 16 bases between the germline ends. The CDR3 consists of 15 residues. Germline CDR1 reads LNHDA; CDR2 reads SQIVND (reference sequence). Combining the CDR3 with reference TRBV19 and TRBJ1-6 gives the whole variable domain DGGITQSPKYLFRKEGQNVTLSCEQNLNHDAMYWYRQDPGQGLRLIYYSQIVNDFQKGDIAEGYSVSREKKESFPLTVTSAQKNPTAFYLCASSIERGPRSPLHFGNGTRLTVT.

The CDR3 sequence: CASSYRTGEAFF. CDR3 DNA sequence: TGTGCCAGCAGTTACAGGACGGGTGAAGCTTTCTTT. The chain joins TRBV6-5 to TRBJ1-1; D call uncertain. The germline V gene has CDR1 MNHEY and CDR2 SVGAGI. The CDR3 length is 12 residues. V was shortened by 2 bases and J by 7 bases, with 8 bases between the two germline ends.

This chain uses TRBV18 with TRBJ2-5; 9 positions agree with TRBD2. Looked up from germline, CDR1 is KGHSH and CDR2 is LQKENI. The junction had 21 bases not matched to a gene; V was cut back by 5 bases and J by 5 bases. This CDR3 is built from 19 residues. The CDR3 DNA reads TGTGCCAGCTCATCGATTCGGACTAGCGAGCAAATGGCGTGGGAGACCCAGTACTTC. It specifies CASSSIRTSEQMAWETQYF.

This clone was observed a handful of times. The J gene is TRBJ2-1, the V gene TRBV18; the D gene is possibly TRBD1 (5 bases). Trimming left V 4 bases short and J 4 bases short, with 8 bases between. The CDR3 has 13 residues. Germline V gene data show CDR1 as KGHSH and CDR2 as LQKENI. The CDR3 is CASSRGQYNEQFF. CDR3 in DNA: TGTGCCAGCTCACGGGGCCAATACAATGAGCAGTTCTTC.

CDR3 in amino acids: CASRLDYSTDTQYF. The CDR3 DNA is TGTGCCAGCAGATTGGACTACTCCACAGATACGCAGTATTTT. V usage is TRBV6-4 and J usage is TRBJ2-3; the D gene is possibly TRBD2 (6 bases). Germline values: CDR1 MRHNA, CDR2 SNTAGT. The CDR3 is 14 amino acids. Trimming removed 6 bases from V and 2 bases from J, with 12 bases in between.

CDR3 bases: TGTGCCAGCAGCTTAGCGCTACGGGTCACCGGGGAGCTGTTTTTT. Its translation is CASSLALRVTGELFF. This rearrangement joins TRBV7-2 to TRBJ2-2; D not certain. The CDR3 runs 15 residues. V was pared by 0 bases and J by 4 bases, with 9 bases between. Germline-derived CDR1 and CDR2 are SGHTA and FQGNSA.

The CDR3 coding sequence is TGTGCCAGCACCGTAGCCGCAGGGAGGTACAATGAGCAGTTCTTC. Its protein is CASTVAAGRYNEQFF. This sequence joins TRBV6-1 and TRBJ2-1, with a weak D call TRBD2 (6 bases). V was pared by 7 bases and J by 4 bases, with 17 bases between. The CDR3 length is 15 residues. Germline values: CDR1 MNHNS, CDR2 SASEGT.

This chain connects TRBV27 to TRBJ1-3, with a weak D call TRBD1 (6 bases). The CDR3 spans 13 residues. CDR1 MNHEY and CDR2 SMNVEV come from the germline V gene (reference sequence). Deletions cut 7 bases from V and 0 bases from J, with 7 bases between. CDR3 sequence reads: CASKDSSGNTIYF. CDR3 nucleotides: TGTGCCAGCAAGGACAGCTCTGGAAACACCATATATTTT.

The gene calls are TRBV7-9 and TRBJ1-3, with D unclear. This CDR3 spans 13 amino acids. V lost 4 bases, J lost 4 bases, and 8 bases lay in between. Germline V lookup: CDR1 SEHNR, CDR2 FQNEAQ (reference sequence). CDR3 sequence: CASSSEGGNTIYF. The DNA for the CDR3 is TGTGCCAGCAGCTCAGAGGGAGGAAACACCATATATTTT. Combining the CDR3 with reference TRBV7-9 and TRBJ1-3 gives the whole variable domain DTGVSQNPRHKITKRGQNVTFRCDPISEHNRLYWYRQTLGQGPEFLTYFQNEAQLEKSRLLSDRFSAERPKGSFSTLEIQRTEQGDSAMYLCASSSEGGNTIYFGEGSWLTVV.

The chain links TRBV28 to TRBJ1-4; D may be TRBD1 (6 bases). Germline CDR1 MDHEN, CDR2 SYDVKM. The CDR3 is 17 amino acids. V lost 1 base, J lost 5 bases, and 17 bases lay in between. The chain's CDR3 is CASSLSRQGLGNEKLFF. The CDR3 region has the DNA TGTGCCAGCAGTTTATCGCGGCAGGGGCTAGGGAATGAAAAACTGTTTTTT.

The chain uses TRBV5-1 and TRBJ2-7; a weak D match, TRBD1 (7 bases). The CDR3 contains 14 residues. From germline, CDR1 is SGHRS and CDR2 YFSETQ. Trimming removed 2 bases at V and 3 bases at J, with 12 bases between. The CDR3 nucleotides are TGCGCCAGCAGCTTCCGACAGGGAGGCTACGAGCAGTACTTC. This translates into CASSFRQGGYEQYF.

V usage is TRBV5-1 and J usage is TRBJ2-3, with 12 bases identical to TRBD2. The CDR3 consists of 17 residues. In germline, CDR1 is SGHRS, CDR2 YFSETQ. V lost 3 bases, J lost 4 bases, and 9 bases stayed unmatched. The CDR3 DNA is TGCGCCAGCAGCTCCGGACTAGCGGGACCAACCCCAGATACGCAGTATTTT. Protein sequence: CASSSGLAGPTPDTQYF.

The chain combines TRBV7-8 with TRBJ2-7, with TRBD1 matching 7 bases. The CDR3 is 14 residues long. Germline CDR1 and CDR2: SGHVS and FQNEAQ. With V trimmed by 3 bases and J by 2 bases, 4 bases remained unmatched. Here the CDR3 DNA reads TGTGCCAGCAGCTTCCTGACAGGGCCCTACGAGCAGTACTTC. Translated: CASSFLTGPYEQYF.